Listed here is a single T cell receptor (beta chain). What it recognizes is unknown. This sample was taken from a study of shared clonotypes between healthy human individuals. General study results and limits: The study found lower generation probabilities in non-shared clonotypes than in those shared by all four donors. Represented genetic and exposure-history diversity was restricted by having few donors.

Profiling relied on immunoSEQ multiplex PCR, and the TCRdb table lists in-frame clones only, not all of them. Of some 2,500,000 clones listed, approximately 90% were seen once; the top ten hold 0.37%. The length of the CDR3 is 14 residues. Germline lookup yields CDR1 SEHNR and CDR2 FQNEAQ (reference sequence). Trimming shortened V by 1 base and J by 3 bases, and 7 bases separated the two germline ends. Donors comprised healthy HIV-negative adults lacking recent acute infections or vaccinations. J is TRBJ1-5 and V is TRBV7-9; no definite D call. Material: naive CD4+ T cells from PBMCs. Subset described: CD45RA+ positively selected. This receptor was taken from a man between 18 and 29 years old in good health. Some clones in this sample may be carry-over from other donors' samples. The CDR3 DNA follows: TGTGCCAGCAGCTTAGGACACCCCAATCAGCCCCAGCATTTT. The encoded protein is CASSLGHPNQPQHF.